What follows are 24 T cell receptor beta chains derived from one specimen sequenced in a study of CD8 T cells in Susac syndrome. After extraction with the RNeasy kit, about 0.45 to 1 ug of the RNA was reverse transcribed using random hexamers. TCRdb reprocessed the immunoSEQ multiplex PCR reads with MiXCR, giving one entry per CDR3 protein. The profile shows approximately 230,000 distinct CDR3 sequences, about 93% of them singletons. Sequencing was done on a sample of CD4+ T cells from PBMCs. These receptors originate from a human donor with multiple sclerosis.

The rearrangement uses TRBV10-1 and TRBJ1-5; 10 positions agree with TRBD1. Germline V lookup: CDR1 WNHNN, CDR2 SYGVQD (reference sequence). Unmatched junction bases numbered 8, after V lost 8 bases and J lost 10 bases. CDR3 length: 13 amino acids. Here the CDR3 reads CASERDRGRPQHF. DNA of the CDR3: TGCGCCAGCGAAAGGGACAGGGGAAGACCCCAGCATTTT.

The chain uses TRBV6-2 or TRBV6-3 and TRBJ2-7; D is possibly TRBD1 (6 bases). V was clipped by 6 bases and J by 7 bases, with 13 bases between them. This CDR3 has 12 residues. CDR1 is MNHEY and CDR2 is SVGEGT in the germline V gene. DNA for the CDR3: TGTGCCAGCAGATCTGGACAGAGGGAGCAGTACTTC. Its protein is CASRSGQREQYF.

The genes are TRBV6-5 and TRBJ2-5, with 8 bases aligning to TRBD1. This CDR3 has 17 amino acids. Germline CDR1 reads MNHEY; CDR2 reads SVGAGI. The V gene end was trimmed by 0 bases and the J gene end by 4 bases; junction bases not matched to a gene: 10. CDR3 in amino acids: CASSYSVGAGGAETQYF. CDR3 DNA sequence: TGTGCCAGCAGTTACTCAGTTGGGGCAGGGGGCGCAGAGACCCAGTACTTC.

The rearrangement links TRBV5-1 to TRBJ2-5, with 7 bases fitting TRBD1. Per germline, CDR1 SGHRS and CDR2 YFSETQ. The length of the CDR3 is 14 residues. V trimming: 0 bases; J trimming: 4 bases; junction bases outside the gene matches: 3. The CDR3 region has the DNA TGCGCCAGCAGCTTGGGACAGGGTGCAGAGACCCAGTACTTC. This gives the protein CASSLGQGAETQYF.

V usage is TRBV7-2 and J usage is TRBJ1-6; 8 bases line up with TRBD1. Per germline, CDR1 SGHTA and CDR2 FQGNSA. The CDR3 length is 14 residues. Unmatched junction bases numbered 12, after V lost 6 bases and J lost 14 bases. The chain's CDR3 is CASSPDRDLWALHF. Here the CDR3 DNA reads TGTGCCAGCAGTCCGGACAGGGACCTTTGGGCCCTCCACTTT. Together with reference TRBV7-2 and TRBJ1-6, the CDR3 gives the full variable domain: GAGVSQSPSNKVTEKGKDVELRCDPISGHTALYWYRQSLGQGLEFLIYFQGNSAPDKSGLPSDRFSAERTGGSVSTLTIQRTQQEDSAVYLCASSPDRDLWALHFGNGTRLTVT.

The chain is built from TRBV4-1 and TRBJ2-3; 9 positions match TRBD2. With V trimmed by 0 bases and J by 4 bases, 8 bases remained unmatched. The germline V gene has CDR1 MGHRA and CDR2 YSYEKL. The CDR3 has 17 amino acids. The CDR3 loop reads CASSQDRGGRASDTQYF. CDR3 DNA sequence: TGCGCCAGCAGCCAAGATCGGGGCGGGAGGGCCTCAGATACGCAGTATTTT.

The chain has TRBV18 and TRBJ2-5; the D is unclear. Germline CDR1 and CDR2: KGHSH and LQKENI. The CDR3 sequence is 13 residues long. V was clipped by 3 bases and J by 2 bases, with 7 bases between them. CDR3 protein: CASSPAPQETQYF. The CDR3 DNA reads TGTGCCAGCTCACCCGCACCTCAAGAGACCCAGTACTTC.

V is TRBV7-7 and J is TRBJ2-3; possible D gene TRBD2, 5 bases. V lost 4 bases and J 2 bases, leaving 10 bases between the germline ends. In germline, CDR1 is SSHAT, CDR2 FNYEAQ (reference sequence). This CDR3 comprises 14 residues. The CDR3 sequence: CASSSDLNTDTQYF. The CDR3 DNA reads as TGTGCCAGCAGCTCGGACTTGAACACAGATACGCAGTATTTT.

This rearrangement joins TRBV19 to TRBJ1-1; 7 bases are shared with TRBD1. V lost 3 bases and J lost 0; bases outside the gene matches: 4. This CDR3 is 15 amino acids long. CDR1 and CDR2 (germline): LNHDA, SQIVND (reference sequence). CDR3 nucleotides: TGTGCCAGTAGTATGGGACAGAAGGTGAACACTGAAGCTTTCTTT. Residues: CASSMGQKVNTEAFF.

The chain recombines TRBV20-1 with TRBJ2-7; D might be TRBD1 (5 bases). CDR1 DFQATT and CDR2 SNEGSKA come from the germline V gene (reference sequence). V gave up 0 bases and J gave up 0 bases, with 12 bases separating them. The CDR3 sequence is 15 residues long. CDR3: CSARDGSGPSYEQYF. The DNA of the CDR3 is TGCAGTGCTAGAGATGGCTCAGGGCCCTCCTACGAGCAGTACTTC.

This sequence joins TRBV6-6 and TRBJ2-7; 9 bases are a match to TRBD1. Germline trimming cut 6 bases from V and 2 bases from J; bases unmatched to any gene: 11. The CDR3 loop spans 16 amino acids. CDR1 and CDR2 (germline): MNHNY, SVGAGI (reference sequence). The CDR3: CASSPRRGQGAYEQYF. The CDR3 DNA reads as TGTGCCAGCAGCCCTAGGAGGGGACAGGGAGCCTACGAGCAGTACTTC.

The V gene is TRBV7-2, the J gene TRBJ2-2; tentatively, D is TRBD2 (6 bases). Germline CDR1 reads SGHTA; CDR2 reads FQGNSA. CDR3 length: 16 amino acids. V shed 5 bases and J shed 2 bases, with 15 bases lying between them. CDR3 nucleotide sequence: TGTGCCAGCAGCCCCCGGGGGAGTTTCAACACCGGGGAGCTGTTTTTT. The encoded protein is CASSPRGSFNTGELFF.

The V call is TRBV7-8, the J call TRBJ2-3; D is possibly TRBD1 or TRBD2 (5 bases each). V shed 5 bases and J shed 6 bases, with 15 bases lying between them. This CDR3 has 14 amino acids. In germline, CDR1 is SGHVS, CDR2 FQNEAQ. CDR3 bases: TGTGCCAGCAGCAAGACGGGAAGGGACGATACGCAGTATTTT. As protein: CASSKTGRDDTQYF.

This chain links TRBV20-1 with TRBJ2-7; D remains unclear. The CDR3 totals 16 residues. Germline CDR1 is DFQATT and CDR2 is SNEGSKA (reference sequence). Trimming pared 1 base from V and 1 base from J, leaving 17 bases between. The CDR3 loop reads CSARGAGSRGSYEQYF. The CDR3 DNA follows: TGCAGTGCTAGAGGGGCCGGGTCTCGAGGATCCTACGAGCAGTACTTC.

This rearrangement joins TRBV29-1 to TRBJ1-1; a weak D match, TRBD1 (6 bases). Germline V gene data show CDR1 as SQVTM and CDR2 as ANQGSEA. This CDR3 is built from 15 residues. Trimming took off 4 bases at V and 11 bases at J, with 26 bases between the two ends. The CDR3 sequence is CSVGRWGARGWWAFF. In nucleotides, the CDR3 is TGCAGCGTTGGGAGGTGGGGGGCGAGAGGTTGGTGGGCTTTCTTT.

The chain uses TRBV5-1 and TRBJ1-2, with D maybe TRBD1 (6 bases). Germline CDR1 reads SGHRS; CDR2 reads YFSETQ. V lost 5 bases, J lost 0 bases, and 14 bases lay in between. This CDR3 contains 15 residues. Written as DNA, the CDR3 is TGCGCCAGCAGTCCGCTCCGGGACACTAACTATGGCTACACCTTC. This gives the protein CASSPLRDTNYGYTF.

V and J are TRBV3-1 and TRBJ2-3; possibly TRBD1 or TRBD2 for D (5 bases each). Germline V gene lookup returns CDR1 LGHDT and CDR2 YNNKEL (reference sequence). The CDR3 is made up of 14 amino acids. V lost 8 bases to trimming and J lost 0 bases, with 12 bases between them. The CDR3 sequence: CASARGLSTDTQYF. The CDR3 DNA follows: TGTGCCAGCGCCCGGGGCCTTAGCACAGATACGCAGTATTTT.

V and J are TRBV18 and TRBJ2-2; no clear D. Germline lookup yields CDR1 KGHSH and CDR2 LQKENI. The germline V and J ends were trimmed by 3 bases and 4 bases, with 12 bases remaining between them. CDR3 length: 15 residues. This CDR3 is CASSPDRIVTGELFF. CDR3 bases: TGTGCCAGCTCACCGGACCGGATCGTCACCGGGGAGCTGTTTTTT.

The CDR3 is CASSPYWKGGYTF. The CDR3 DNA reads TGTGCCAGCTCACCATATTGGAAAGGCGGCTACACCTTC. The V and J genes are TRBV18 and TRBJ1-2, with D unresolved. The CDR3 is 13 residues long. V lost 2 bases and J lost 8, with 12 bases in between. In germline, CDR1 is KGHSH, CDR2 LQKENI.

The CDR3 bases are TGCGCCAGCAGCCTCCGTCCCCTTACAGGGATTGAAGCTTTCTTT. It encodes CASSLRPLTGIEAFF. The chain is built from TRBV5-1 and TRBJ1-1, with D perhaps matching TRBD1 (6 bases). V was trimmed by 4 bases and J by 7 bases, leaving 20 bases between them. This CDR3 spans 15 amino acids. Germline CDR1 and CDR2: SGHRS and YFSETQ.

V usage is TRBV3-1 and J usage is TRBJ2-5; D is uncertain. The germline CDR1 and CDR2 sequences are LGHDT and YNNKEL (reference sequence). V gave up 7 bases and J gave up 1 base, with 13 bases separating them. This CDR3 has 14 amino acids. The CDR3 reads CASTMQTLQETQYF. The DNA of the CDR3 is TGTGCCAGCACCATGCAAACCCTCCAAGAGACCCAGTACTTC.

V gene TRBV20-1 combines with J gene TRBJ2-7, with D possibly TRBD1 on 7 matching bases. CDR1 is DFQATT, CDR2 SNEGSKA, per germline (reference sequence). With 3 bases removed from V and 5 bases from J, the gap between germline ends came to 14 bases. The CDR3 has 13 amino acids. The CDR3 bases are TGCAGTGCTAGCAAGACAGGGAGGAACGAGCAGTACGTC. Amino acids: CSASKTGRNEQYV.

This clonotype is a singleton in its sample. CDR3 amino acids: CASGLRSAQPQHF. The CDR3 bases are TGTGCTAGTGGTTTGAGGTCGGCTCAGCCCCAGCATTTT. The V call is TRBV12-5, the J call TRBJ1-5; D gene unclear. The CDR3 contains 13 residues. V lost 2 bases and J 6 bases, leaving 8 bases between the germline ends. Germline V lookup: CDR1 LGHNT, CDR2 FRNRAP.

The chain couples TRBV20-1 to TRBJ2-5; 7 positions match TRBD2. The junction had 8 bases not matched to a gene; V was cut back by 2 bases and J by 5 bases. The germline V gene encodes CDR1 DFQATT and CDR2 SNEGSKA (reference sequence). This CDR3 is built from 14 residues. CDR3 sequence (DNA): TGCAGTGCTAGAATTCCAACTAGCGCGGAGACCCAGTACTTC. This gives the protein CSARIPTSAETQYF.